The 27 T cell receptor beta chains below were found in one sample sequenced in a study of cytomegalovirus exposure and HLA in healthy donors (TCRdb year 2017). The library was made by the immunoSEQ multiplex PCR assay. TCRdb took over this immuneACCESS table, retaining in-frame rearrangements with V and J assigned. Such tables are incomplete; in checked studies, under half of the missing clones stem from an unresolved V gene, and the remainder is unexplained. The sample data list 95,000 to 150,000 clones, and more than 75% of these were observed just once. The ten largest clones capture roughly 2% of the sample. Sequences were obtained from PBMCs. Receptors originate from a woman in her 30s in good health and CMV-seronegative.

This chain links TRBV18 with TRBJ2-7, with 7 bases matching TRBD1. This CDR3 is 14 amino acids long. Germline V gives CDR1 KGHSH, CDR2 LQKENI. J gave up 5 bases and V 3 bases, and 7 bases lay outside the gene matches. CDR3 bases: TGTGCCAGCTCACCGAGACAGGGTCGTGACGAGCAGTACTTC. Its translation is CASSPRQGRDEQYF.

This rearrangement joins TRBV25-1 to TRBJ2-1, with 9 bases that match TRBD1. The CDR3 spans 15 residues. With V trimmed by 3 bases and J by 7 bases, 7 bases remained unmatched. Germline CDR1 is MGHDK and CDR2 is SYGVNS. CDR3 loop: CASSDSGQGRNEQFF. The CDR3 bases are TGTGCCAGCAGTGATTCGGGACAGGGACGGAATGAGCAGTTCTTC.

The chain employs TRBV18 and TRBJ2-7; D is undetermined. CDR1 is KGHSH, CDR2 LQKENI, per germline. The CDR3 has 14 amino acids. V lost 3 bases to trimming and J lost 0 bases, with 9 bases between them. The CDR3 region has the DNA TGTGCCAGCTCACCCACCAGTCTCTCCTACGAGCAGTACTTC. This translates into CASSPTSLSYEQYF.

This sequence joins TRBV6-4 and TRBJ2-3; D may be TRBD1 (5 bases). V was pared by 0 bases and J by 1 base, with 5 bases between. Germline values: CDR1 MRHNA, CDR2 SNTAGT. This CDR3 contains 14 residues. The CDR3 DNA is TGTGCCAGCAGTGACTCACAGGGCACAGATACGCAGTATTTT. Its translation: CASSDSQGTDTQYF.

The V and J genes are TRBV5-1 and TRBJ2-7, with 7 bases that match TRBD1. Germline CDR1 and CDR2: SGHRS and YFSETQ. This CDR3 comprises 14 residues. With V trimmed by 4 bases and J by 2 bases, 6 bases remained unmatched. CDR3 sequence (DNA): TGCGCCAGCAGCCCGGACAGGTACCCCTACGAGCAGTACTTC. It is translated as CASSPDRYPYEQYF. The whole variable domain, remainder taken from reference TRBV5-1 and TRBJ2-7, is KAGVTQTPRYLIKTRGQQVTLSCSPISGHRSVSWYQQTPGQGLQFLFEYFSETQRNKGNFPGRFSGRQFSNSRSEMNVSTLELGDSALYLCASSPDRYPYEQYFGPGTRLTVT.

This chain links TRBV6-6 with TRBJ2-2; 15 bases fit TRBD2. The CDR3 has 15 residues. The germline gives CDR1 MNHNY, CDR2 SVGAGI (reference sequence). V was clipped by 8 bases and J by 6 bases; unmatched bases: 4. CDR3 protein: CASAGLAGGAGELFF. In nucleotides, the CDR3 is TGTGCCAGCGCGGGACTAGCGGGGGGAGCCGGGGAGCTGTTTTTT.

The chain joins TRBV27 to TRBJ2-7; 12 nucleotides line up with TRBD2. Germline V gene lookup returns CDR1 MNHEY and CDR2 SMNVEV (reference sequence). The CDR3 sequence is 14 residues long. The V segment lost 3 bases and the J segment 5 bases; nucleotides outside the gene matches: 2. The CDR3 region is CASSFLAGGNEQYF. In nucleotides, the CDR3 is TGTGCCAGCAGTTTCCTAGCGGGGGGGAACGAGCAGTACTTC.

V usage is TRBV6-1 and J usage is TRBJ1-4; weak D call: TRBD1 (6 bases). Trimming removed 2 bases from V and 7 bases from J, with 20 bases in between. From germline, CDR1 is MNHNS and CDR2 SASEGT. The CDR3 extends over 17 amino acids. The CDR3 region is CASSEKLGGSQVEKLFF. CDR3 DNA: TGTGCCAGCAGTGAAAAGTTAGGGGGAAGCCAAGTTGAAAAACTGTTTTTT.

The gene calls are TRBV15 and TRBJ2-7, with 10 bases fitting TRBD2. Trimming took 1 base from V and 0 from J; bases not matched to a gene: 6. The germline gives CDR1 LNHNV, CDR2 YYDKDF (reference sequence). This CDR3 has 17 amino acids. Here the CDR3 reads CATSRGGLAGASYEQYF. The CDR3, as DNA: TGTGCCACCAGCAGAGGGGGGCTAGCGGGGGCCTCCTACGAGCAGTACTTC.

V and J are TRBV25-1 and TRBJ2-5; 10 bases map to TRBD2. The germline CDR1 and CDR2 sequences are MGHDK and SYGVNS. Unmatched junction bases numbered 6, after V lost 4 bases and J lost 1 base. The CDR3 is 16 amino acids. In DNA, the CDR3 is TGTGCCAGCAGTGGGGGGACTAGCGCTAGCCAAGAGACCCAGTACTTC. It codes for CASSGGTSASQETQYF.

This clone has only one observation. For the CDR3, the DNA is TGTGCCAGCAGCTTAGAGACTATCCTCACCGGGGAGCTGTTTTTT. Amino acid sequence: CASSLETILTGELFF. V and J are TRBV7-2 and TRBJ2-2; tentatively, D is TRBD2 (5 bases). Between the trimmed V and J ends, which lost 1 base and 4 bases, there was a span of 10 bases. This CDR3 spans 15 amino acids. Germline V gene data show CDR1 as SGHTA and CDR2 as FQGNSA.

The rearrangement uses TRBV19 and TRBJ1-4, with a tentative D call TRBD1 (6 bases). The V end was cut by 8 bases, the J end by 2 bases, with 21 bases between. Germline lookup yields CDR1 LNHDA and CDR2 SQIVND (reference sequence). The CDR3 runs 17 residues. CDR3 amino acids: CASYPSPSTGTNEKLFF. CDR3 DNA: TGTGCCAGTTACCCAAGTCCATCAACAGGGACTAATGAAAAACTGTTTTTT. The full variable domain, in which reference TRBV19 and TRBJ1-4 provide the parts outside the CDR3, is DGGITQSPKYLFRKEGQNVTLSCEQNLNHDAMYWYRQDPGQGLRLIYYSQIVNDFQKGDIAEGYSVSREKKESFPLTVTSAQKNPTAFYLCASYPSPSTGTNEKLFFGSGTQLSVL.

The V and J genes are TRBV19 and TRBJ1-3; D remains unclear. Trimming left V 3 bases short and J 4 bases short, with 7 bases between. CDR3 length: 13 amino acids. Germline loops: CDR1 LNHDA, CDR2 SQIVND (reference sequence). The CDR3 DNA is TGTGCCAGTAGTATCGGGAGCGGAAACACCATATATTTT. Amino acid sequence: CASSIGSGNTIYF.

The chain recombines TRBV5-1 with TRBJ2-3, with 7 bases identical to TRBD1. Germline CDR1 is SGHRS and CDR2 is YFSETQ. This CDR3 region has 15 residues. J was trimmed by 5 bases and V by 2 bases; bases with no gene match: 8. The CDR3 nucleotides read TGCGCCAGCAGCTTCCGACAGGGTTTAATAGATACGCAGTATTTT. It translates to CASSFRQGLIDTQYF.

The chain uses TRBV7-3 and TRBJ2-5; weak D call: TRBD1 (6 bases). Looked up from germline, CDR1 is SGHTA and CDR2 is FQGTGA. CDR3 length equals 13 residues. With 3 bases removed from V and 4 bases from J, the gap between germline ends came to 9 bases. The CDR3: CASSFDRSETQYF. As DNA, the CDR3 is TGTGCCAGCAGCTTCGACAGGTCAGAGACCCAGTACTTC.

V and J are TRBV25-1 and TRBJ2-5; D possibly corresponds to TRBD2 (5 bases). The CDR3 consists of 12 residues. The V end was cut by 3 bases, the J end by 5 bases, with 7 bases between. Germline values: CDR1 MGHDK, CDR2 SYGVNS. The CDR3 sequence: CASSDRRETQYF. The DNA for the CDR3 is TGTGCCAGCAGTGACCGGAGGGAGACCCAGTACTTC. Drawing the rest from reference TRBV25-1 and TRBJ2-5, the complete variable domain is EADIYQTPRYLVIGTGKKITLECSQTMGHDKMYWYQQDPGMELHLIHYSYGVNSTEKGDLSSESTVSRIRTEHFPLTLESARPSHTSQYLCASSDRRETQYFGPGTRLLVL.

V usage is TRBV7-9 and J usage is TRBJ1-1; a weak D match, TRBD1 (6 bases). The V gene's germline CDR1 is SEHNR and CDR2 FQNEAQ (reference sequence). Trimming cost V 1 base and J 5 bases, with 17 bases left between them. The CDR3 sequence is 16 residues long. CDR3 protein: CASSLGTDRRGTEAFF. DNA for the CDR3: TGTGCCAGCAGCTTAGGTACCGACCGAAGGGGGACTGAAGCTTTCTTT.

This chain links TRBV5-1 with TRBJ2-3; D remains ambiguous. V was cut by 4 bases and J by 0 bases, with 12 bases left in between. CDR1 and CDR2 (germline): SGHRS, YFSETQ. The CDR3 has 15 residues. The CDR3 sequence is CASSRLTTSTDTQYF. Written as DNA, the CDR3 is TGCGCCAGCAGCCGCCTGACAACTAGCACAGATACGCAGTATTTT.

The chain uses TRBV29-1 and TRBJ1-1; TRBD1 might be the D (5 bases). The V end lost 4 bases, the J end lost 0 bases, and 6 bases lay between the germline ends. The CDR3 is 12 amino acids. In germline, CDR1 is SQVTM, CDR2 ANQGSEA. The CDR3 nucleotides read TGCAGCGTTGCGGGGGTGAACACTGAAGCTTTCTTT. It yields the protein CSVAGVNTEAFF.

The chain uses TRBV5-1 and TRBJ2-5; weak D call: TRBD1 (6 bases). This CDR3 contains 15 residues. Germline CDR1 SGHRS, CDR2 YFSETQ. The V gene lost 1 base and the J gene lost 4 bases, with 14 bases spanning the gap. The DNA of the CDR3 is TGCGCCAGCAGCTTGACAGGGAAAGACGGAGAGACCCAGTACTTC. Its protein product is CASSLTGKDGETQYF.

The chain links TRBV15 to TRBJ1-1; D gene uncertain. The germline gives CDR1 LNHNV, CDR2 YYDKDF (reference sequence). This CDR3 spans 15 amino acids. The V end lost 0 bases, the J end lost 4 bases, and 12 bases lay between the germline ends. The CDR3 coding sequence is TGTGCCACCAGCAGAGACGAGGGTAGGGTCACTGAAGCTTTCTTT. It yields the protein CATSRDEGRVTEAFF.

This chain joins TRBV14 and TRBJ1-2, with a weak D call TRBD1 (5 bases). V gave up 0 bases and J gave up 2 bases, with 10 bases separating them. The CDR3 has 15 amino acids. The germline V gene has CDR1 SGHDN and CDR2 FVKESK. This chain's CDR3 is CASSQESGYNYGYTF. In DNA form, the CDR3 reads TGTGCCAGCAGCCAAGAATCAGGGTACAACTATGGCTACACCTTC.

The chain carries TRBV7-8 and TRBJ1-3; TRBD1 matches at 7 bases. Germline V gene sequence: CDR1 SGHVS, CDR2 FQNEAQ. V was clipped by 1 base and J by 2 bases; unmatched bases: 2. This CDR3 has 15 residues. The DNA for the CDR3 is TGTGCCAGCAGCTTAGAGACAGGGCCTGGAAACACCATATATTTT. The encoded protein is CASSLETGPGNTIYF.

V and J are TRBV4-3 and TRBJ2-6; 8 bases line up with TRBD1. The CDR3 has 18 residues. Germline V gene lookup returns CDR1 LGHNA and CDR2 YSLEER. The ends lost 0 bases at V and 1 base at J; junction bases unmatched: 5. CDR3 sequence reads: CASSQDPGGGSGANVLTF. In nucleotides, the CDR3 is TGCGCCAGCAGCCAAGATCCAGGGGGCGGATCTGGGGCCAACGTCCTGACTTTC.

This rearrangement joins TRBV18 to TRBJ2-7; no reliable D call. Looked up from germline, CDR1 is KGHSH and CDR2 is LQKENI. This CDR3 is built from 13 residues. Trimming took off 0 bases at V and 8 bases at J, with 11 bases between the two ends. The CDR3 DNA is TGTGCCAGCTCACCACCGGAACAGTCAAAGCAGTACTTC. This translates into CASSPPEQSKQYF.

In its sample, this clone was seen once. The chain has TRBV7-2 and TRBJ1-1, with no clear D. The ends were cut back, 8 bases at V and 1 base at J, with 11 bases in the middle. This CDR3 has 13 residues. CDR1 is SGHTA and CDR2 is FQGNSA in the germline V gene. In nucleotides, the CDR3 is TGTGCCAGCCAAGAGGGCAGGAACACTGAAGCTTTCTTT. Its protein is CASQEGRNTEAFF.

The J gene is TRBJ2-5, the V gene TRBV19, with 9 bases identical to TRBD2. This CDR3 is 14 amino acids long. Germline CDR1 LNHDA, CDR2 SQIVND (reference sequence). J was trimmed by 5 bases and V by 4 bases; bases with no gene match: 5. CDR3 in DNA: TGTGCCAGTAGTAGCGGGGGGGCCGGTGAGACCCAGTACTTC. Encoded protein: CASSSGGAGETQYF.